This section outlines one T cell receptor beta chain sequence together with its context. The data were obtained in a study of control samples from healthy donors and cancer patients. Clones were sequenced by immunoSEQ multiplex PCR, and TCRdb holds only the in-frame ones, with some missing. The table lists approximately 69,000 clones, about nine tenths of them singletons. Per germline, CDR1 SGHRS and CDR2 YFSETQ. The ends lost 4 bases at V and 1 base at J; junction bases unmatched: 4. CDR3 size: 15 residues. The sequenced sample consisted of PBMCs. The chain has TRBV5-1 and TRBJ2-3, with 9 positions matching TRBD1. The sequence came from a man aged 60 to 75 with colorectal cancer. In nucleotides, the CDR3 is TGCGCCAGCAGCCCGGGACAGGGCGGCACAGATACGCAGTATTTT. Translated: CASSPGQGGTDTQYF.